The 2 T cell receptor beta chains reported below all come from one sample, sequenced in a study of blood T cell repertoires in COVID-19. Measured with immunoSEQ multiplex PCR; TCRdb has only the in-frame clones, and not every one. This sample has 160,000 or so clones, with around four fifths found just once. Specimen: peripheral blood. Receptors originate from a man in his 70s with active or convalescent COVID-19.

The CDR3 DNA reads as TGTGCCAGCTCACCCAGCCAGGACAGGGGTCGCGAGCAGTACTTC. Amino acids: CASSPSQDRGREQYF. The chain has TRBV18 and TRBJ2-7, with 9 bases fitting TRBD1. V trimming: 3 bases; J trimming: 6 bases; junction bases outside the gene matches: 9. The CDR3 sequence is 15 residues long. Germline V gene data show CDR1 as KGHSH and CDR2 as LQKENI. Complete variable domain (other parts from reference TRBV18 and TRBJ2-7): NAGVMQNPRHLVRRRGQEARLRCSPMKGHSHVYWYRQLPEEGLKFMVYLQKENIIDESGMPKERFSAEFPKEGPSILRIQQVVRGDSAAYFCASSPSQDRGREQYFGPGTRLTVT.

This clone was counted between two and nine times. The chain recombines TRBV6-2 or TRBV6-3 with TRBJ2-3, with no clear D. The CDR3 totals 14 residues. V shed 4 bases and J shed 2 bases, with 10 bases lying between them. Germline V gene data show CDR1 as MNHEY and CDR2 as SVGEGT. The CDR3 here is CASSSRPPTDTQYF. CDR3 coding DNA: TGTGCCAGCAGTTCGCGGCCTCCCACAGATACGCAGTATTTT.